The T cell receptor beta chain under discussion was sequenced for a study of graft-versus-host responses after intestinal transplantation. Background on the study: Each of the recipients got a multivisceral, liver-intestinal, or isolated intestinal transplant.

The method was immunoSEQ multiplex PCR; TCRdb's version includes in-frame clones alone and lacks a portion of them. The repertoire consists of 80,000 to 100,000 clones, with less than 90% occurring once and the leading ten covering 0.34%. The CDR3 extends over 13 amino acids. Germline values: CDR1 SGHAT, CDR2 FQNNGV. The V end was cut by 1 base, the J end by 1 base, with 4 bases between. Whole-study findings and limits: When patients had graft-donor T cell macrochimerism, their allografts held high graft-versus-host to host-versus-graft clonal ratios. Peak circulating GvH clone levels were associated with early post-transplant HvG declines. Recipient marrow harbored GvH clones, some of which surfaced first in ileum or blood.

On this clone itself: Its antigen remains unidentified.

The rearrangement joins TRBV11-2 to TRBJ1-1; D remains unclear. This TCR came from a human donor who received an intestinal transplant. This material consisted of unstimulated CD4+ T cells sorted from spleen or lymph node cells, taken before intestinal transplant. The CDR3 nucleotides are TGTGCCAGCAGCTTAGTCAGGAACACTGAAGCTTTCTTT. It specifies CASSLVRNTEAFF.